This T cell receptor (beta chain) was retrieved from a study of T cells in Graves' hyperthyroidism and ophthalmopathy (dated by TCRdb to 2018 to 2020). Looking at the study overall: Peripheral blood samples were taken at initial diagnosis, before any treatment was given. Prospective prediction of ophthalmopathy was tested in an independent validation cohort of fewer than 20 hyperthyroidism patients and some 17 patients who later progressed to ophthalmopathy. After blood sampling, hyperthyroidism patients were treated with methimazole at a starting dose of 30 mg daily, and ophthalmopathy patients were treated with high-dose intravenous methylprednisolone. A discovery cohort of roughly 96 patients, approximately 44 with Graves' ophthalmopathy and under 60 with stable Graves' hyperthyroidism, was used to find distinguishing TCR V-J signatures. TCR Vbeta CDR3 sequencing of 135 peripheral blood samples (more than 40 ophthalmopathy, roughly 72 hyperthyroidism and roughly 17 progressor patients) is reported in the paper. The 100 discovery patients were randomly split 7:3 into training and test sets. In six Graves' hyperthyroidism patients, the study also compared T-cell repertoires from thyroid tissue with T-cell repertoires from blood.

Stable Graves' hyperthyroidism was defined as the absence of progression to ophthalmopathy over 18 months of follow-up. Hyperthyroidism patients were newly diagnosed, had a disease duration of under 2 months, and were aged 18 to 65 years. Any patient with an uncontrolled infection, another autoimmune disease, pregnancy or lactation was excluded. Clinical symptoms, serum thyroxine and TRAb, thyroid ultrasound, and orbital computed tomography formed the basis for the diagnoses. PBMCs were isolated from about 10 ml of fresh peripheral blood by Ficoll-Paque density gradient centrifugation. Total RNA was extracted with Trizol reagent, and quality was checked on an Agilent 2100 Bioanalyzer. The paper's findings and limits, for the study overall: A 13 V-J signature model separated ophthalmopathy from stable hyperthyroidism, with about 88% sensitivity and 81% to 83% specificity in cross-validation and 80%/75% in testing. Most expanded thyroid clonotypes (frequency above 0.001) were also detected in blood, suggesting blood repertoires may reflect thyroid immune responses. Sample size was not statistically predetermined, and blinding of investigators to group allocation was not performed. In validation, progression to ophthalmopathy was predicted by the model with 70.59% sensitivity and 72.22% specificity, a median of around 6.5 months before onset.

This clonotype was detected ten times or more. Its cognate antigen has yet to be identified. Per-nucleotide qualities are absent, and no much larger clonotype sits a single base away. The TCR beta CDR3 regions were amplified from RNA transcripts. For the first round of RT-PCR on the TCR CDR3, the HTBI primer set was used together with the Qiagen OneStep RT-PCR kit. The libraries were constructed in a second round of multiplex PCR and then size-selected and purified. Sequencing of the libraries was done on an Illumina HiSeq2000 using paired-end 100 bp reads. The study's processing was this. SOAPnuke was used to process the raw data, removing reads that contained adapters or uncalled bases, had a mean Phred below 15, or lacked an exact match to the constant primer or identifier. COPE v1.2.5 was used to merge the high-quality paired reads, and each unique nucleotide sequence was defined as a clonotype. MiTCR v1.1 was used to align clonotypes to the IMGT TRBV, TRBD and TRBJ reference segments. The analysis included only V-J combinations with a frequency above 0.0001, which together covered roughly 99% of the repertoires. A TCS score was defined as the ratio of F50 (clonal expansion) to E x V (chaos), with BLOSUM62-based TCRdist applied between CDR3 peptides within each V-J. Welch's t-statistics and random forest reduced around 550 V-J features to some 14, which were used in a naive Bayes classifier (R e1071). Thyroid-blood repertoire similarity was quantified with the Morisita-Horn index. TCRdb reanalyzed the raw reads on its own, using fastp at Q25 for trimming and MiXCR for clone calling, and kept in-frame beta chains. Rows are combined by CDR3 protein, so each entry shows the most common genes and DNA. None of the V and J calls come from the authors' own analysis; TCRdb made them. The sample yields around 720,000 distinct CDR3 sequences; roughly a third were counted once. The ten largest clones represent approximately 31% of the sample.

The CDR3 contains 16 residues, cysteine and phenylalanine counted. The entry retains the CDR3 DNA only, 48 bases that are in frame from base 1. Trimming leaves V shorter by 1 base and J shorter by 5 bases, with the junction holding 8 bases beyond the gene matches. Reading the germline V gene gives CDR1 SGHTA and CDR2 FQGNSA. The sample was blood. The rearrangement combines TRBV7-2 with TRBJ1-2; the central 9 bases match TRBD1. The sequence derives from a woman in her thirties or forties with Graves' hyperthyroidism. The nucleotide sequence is TGTGCCAGCAGCTTAGGAGGGACAGGGACCCAATATGGCTACACCTTC. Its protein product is CASSLGGTGTQYGYTF.